The TCR beta chain under discussion was sequenced for a study of T cells in Graves' hyperthyroidism and ophthalmopathy (dated by TCRdb to between 2018 and 2020). Looking at the study overall: Peripheral blood was collected at initial diagnosis, before any treatment. The approximately 100 discovery patients were randomly split 7:3 into training and test sets. To identify distinguishing TCR V-J signatures, a discovery cohort of around 100 patients was used, comprising 40 to 45 with Graves' ophthalmopathy and around 57 with stable Graves' hyperthyroidism. According to the paper, TCR Vbeta CDR3 sequencing was carried out on 135 peripheral blood samples, which came from under 50 ophthalmopathy, approximately 78 hyperthyroidism and approximately 17 progressor patients. Thyroid tissue and blood T-cell repertoires from roughly 6 Graves' hyperthyroidism patients were also compared in the study. Whether ophthalmopathy could be predicted prospectively was tested in an independent validation cohort made up of fewer than 20 hyperthyroidism patients plus 17 patients who later progressed to ophthalmopathy. Once sampling was done, hyperthyroidism patients were given methimazole at a starting dose of 30 mg daily, whereas ophthalmopathy patients were given high-dose intravenous methylprednisolone. What the study reported, not specific to this receptor: Blood samples also contained most of the expanded thyroid clonotypes (frequency above 0.001), which suggests that blood repertoires may reflect thyroid immune responses. Sample size was not statistically predetermined, and investigators were not blinded to group allocation. A 13 V-J signature model separated ophthalmopathy from stable hyperthyroidism, with about 88% sensitivity and 81.08% specificity in cross-validation and 80%/75% in testing. In validation, progression to ophthalmopathy was predicted by the model with almost 71% sensitivity and about 72% specificity, a median of roughly 6.4 months before onset.

The TCR beta CDR3 regions were amplified from RNA transcripts. For the first round of RT-PCR on the TCR CDR3, the HTBI primer set was used together with the Qiagen OneStep RT-PCR kit. The libraries were constructed in a second round of multiplex PCR and then size-selected and purified. The libraries were sequenced on an Illumina HiSeq2000 using paired-end 100 bp reads. On the study's bioinformatics: SOAPnuke was used to process the raw data, with reads discarded if the reads contained adapters or uncalled bases, had a mean Phred below 15, or lacked an exact constant-primer or identifier match. COPE v1.2.5 was used to merge the high-quality paired reads, and each unique nucleotide sequence was defined as a clonotype. MiTCR v1.1 was used to align the clonotypes against IMGT TRBV, TRBD and TRBJ reference segments. Only V-J combinations with frequency above 0.0001, covering about 99% of repertoires, were analysed. A TCS score was defined as the ratio between F50 (clonal expansion) and ExV (chaos), using BLOSUM62-based TCRdist between CDR3 peptides within each V-J. Welch's t-statistics and random forest reduced roughly 540 V-J features to roughly 13, which were used in a naive Bayes classifier (R e1071). Thyroid-blood repertoire similarity was quantified with the Morisita-Horn index. TCRdb handled the public reads itself, with Q25 trimming in fastp and clone calling in MiXCR, and kept productive beta chains. A single entry per CDR3 protein holds the most common genes and DNA from its merged rows. What appears here as the V and J calls and clone size reflects TCRdb's work, not the paper's. The sample yields roughly 700,000 distinct CDR3 sequences; just over 35% were counted once. More than 25% of the sample rests with the top ten.

A remark on this clonotype: It has no known antigen specificity. No quality values exist for individual bases; no much larger clone is one base distant.

Graves' hyperthyroidism was defined as stable when no progression to ophthalmopathy occurred over 18 months of follow-up. Hyperthyroidism patients were newly diagnosed, with disease duration under 2 months, and aged 18 to 65 years. Patients with uncontrolled infections, other autoimmune diseases, pregnancy or lactation were excluded. Clinical symptoms, serum thyroxine and TRAb, thyroid ultrasound, and orbital computed tomography formed the basis for the diagnoses. PBMCs were isolated from around 10 ml of fresh peripheral blood by Ficoll-Paque density gradient centrifugation. Total RNA was extracted using Trizol reagent, and RNA quality was assessed on an Agilent 2100 Bioanalyzer. The CDR3, cysteine through phenylalanine, is 13 amino acids long. Only the CDR3 part of the read is kept: 39 bases, read in frame from the first base. Based on the germline V gene, the CDR1 and CDR2 sequences are SNHLY and FYNNEI. Trimming takes 5 bases from V and 4 bases from J, and the germline ends sit 12 bases apart.

Material: blood. This clonotype was obtained from a woman aged 40 to 49 with Graves' hyperthyroidism. The chain was built from TRBV2 and TRBJ2-7; no D gene can be assigned with confidence. The sequence in DNA is TGTGCCAGCAGTTACTTTGCGCCTTACGAGCAGTACTTC. Its coded protein is CASSYFAPYEQYF.